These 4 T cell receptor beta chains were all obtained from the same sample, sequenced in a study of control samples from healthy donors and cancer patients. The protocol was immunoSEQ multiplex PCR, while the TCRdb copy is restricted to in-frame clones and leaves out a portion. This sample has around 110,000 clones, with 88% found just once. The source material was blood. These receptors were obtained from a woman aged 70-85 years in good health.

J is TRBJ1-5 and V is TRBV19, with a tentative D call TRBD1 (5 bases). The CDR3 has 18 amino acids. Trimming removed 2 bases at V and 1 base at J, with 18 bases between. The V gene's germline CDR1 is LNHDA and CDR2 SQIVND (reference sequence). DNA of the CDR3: TGTGCCAGTAGTATACCAAGGGGAGGGTGGGGGAGCAATCAGCCCCAGCATTTT. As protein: CASSIPRGGWGSNQPQHF.

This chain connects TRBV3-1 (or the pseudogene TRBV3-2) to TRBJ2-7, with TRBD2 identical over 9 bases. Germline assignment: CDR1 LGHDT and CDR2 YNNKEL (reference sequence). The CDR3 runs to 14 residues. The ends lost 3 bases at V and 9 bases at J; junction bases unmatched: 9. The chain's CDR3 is CASSQEGTSKVQYF. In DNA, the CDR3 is TGTGCCAGCAGCCAGGAGGGGACTAGCAAGGTGCAGTACTTC.

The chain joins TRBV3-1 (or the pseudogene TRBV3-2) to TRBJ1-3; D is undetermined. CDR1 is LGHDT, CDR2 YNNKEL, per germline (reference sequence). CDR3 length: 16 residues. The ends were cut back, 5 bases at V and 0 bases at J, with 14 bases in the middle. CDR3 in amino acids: CASSSWAGTSGNTIYF. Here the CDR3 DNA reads TGTGCCAGCAGCTCTTGGGCAGGCACCTCTGGAAACACCATATATTTT.

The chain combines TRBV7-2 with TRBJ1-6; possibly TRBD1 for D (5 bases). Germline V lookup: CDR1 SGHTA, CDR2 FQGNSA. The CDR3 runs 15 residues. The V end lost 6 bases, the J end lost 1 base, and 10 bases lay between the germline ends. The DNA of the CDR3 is TGTGCCAGCAGGGGACCGCCTTCCTATAATTCACCCCTCCACTTT. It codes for CASRGPPSYNSPLHF. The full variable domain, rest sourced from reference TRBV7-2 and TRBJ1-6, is GAGVSQSPSNKVTEKGKDVELRCDPISGHTALYWYRQSLGQGLEFLIYFQGNSAPDKSGLPSDRFSAERTGGSVSTLTIQRTQQEDSAVYLCASRGPPSYNSPLHFGNGTRLTVT.